Listed here are 6 T cell receptor beta chains from one sample, sequenced in a study of shared clonotypes between healthy human individuals. The method was immunoSEQ multiplex PCR; TCRdb's version includes in-frame clones alone and lacks a portion of them. The repertoire holds over a million clones, about four fifths seen once, with 0.6% to 0.75% in the top ten. Specimen: memory CD4+ T cells from PBMCs. The subset is: CD45RA-negative fraction. The receptors stem from a man between 18 and 35 years old in good health. Some clones in this sample may be carry-over from other donors' samples.

This chain uses TRBV6-6 with TRBJ1-4, with D perhaps TRBD1 (6 bases). CDR3 length: 13 amino acids. V dropped 11 bases and J dropped 4 bases, with 14 bases sitting between them. Germline V gene sequence: CDR1 MNHNY, CDR2 SVGAGI (reference sequence). The CDR3 protein is CAGSGQFNEKLFF. The CDR3 region has the DNA TGTGCCGGCTCAGGACAGTTTAATGAAAAACTGTTTTTT.

The rearrangement uses TRBV5-1 and TRBJ1-2, with 8 bases matching TRBD1. With 4 bases clipped from V and 8 bases from J, the junction kept 13 bases outside the gene matches. The germline CDR1 and CDR2 sequences are SGHRS and YFSETQ. The CDR3 totals 15 residues. CDR3: CASSPGYSGGWGYTF. The CDR3 coding sequence is TGCGCCAGCAGCCCGGGATACTCAGGGGGCTGGGGCTACACCTTC.

V gene TRBV7-8 combines with J gene TRBJ1-1; D unresolved. Germline V gene lookup returns CDR1 SGHVS and CDR2 FQNEAQ. Trimming cost V 6 bases and J 6 bases, with 11 bases left between them. The CDR3 has 12 amino acids. For the CDR3, the DNA is TGTGCCAGCAGGGGTAGGTCGGCTGAAGCTTTCTTT. Its translation is CASRGRSAEAFF.

Concerning this clone itself: A much larger clone lies one base from this, so it may be a read error. The V gene is TRBV7-9, the J gene TRBJ2-2; D uncertain. The CDR3 is 13 residues long. V was clipped by 3 bases and J by 1 base, with 3 bases between them. Germline V CDR1 and CDR2: SEHNR, FQNEAQ (reference sequence). The CDR3 bases are TGTGCCAGCAGCTTCAGGAACACCGGGGAGCTGTTTTTT. Protein sequence: CASSFRNTGELFF.

The chain links TRBV5-1 to TRBJ2-1; perhaps D is TRBD1 or TRBD2 (5 bases each). Looked up from germline, CDR1 is SGHRS and CDR2 is YFSETQ. The V end was cut by 4 bases, the J end by 3 bases, with 11 bases between. This CDR3 region has 14 residues. The CDR3 DNA follows: TGCGCCAGCAGCCGGGGTGGGGGCTACAATGAGCAGTTCTTC. This gives the protein CASSRGGGYNEQFF. Supplemented by reference TRBV5-1 and TRBJ2-1, the full variable domain reads KAGVTQTPRYLIKTRGQQVTLSCSPISGHRSVSWYQQTPGQGLQFLFEYFSETQRNKGNFPGRFSGRQFSNSRSEMNVSTLELGDSALYLCASSRGGGYNEQFFGPGTRLTVL.

On this clone itself: This same CDR3 is encoded by further DNA sequences in the sample. This sequence joins TRBV28 and TRBJ2-5, with TRBD1 matching over 11 bases. Looked up from germline, CDR1 is MDHEN and CDR2 is SYDVKM. After removal of 5 bases from V and 4 bases from J, the junction contained 9 bases not matched to a gene. CDR3 length: 16 amino acids. The CDR3 region has the DNA TGTGCCAGCAGTCTCACTAGTGGGACAGGGGGAGAGACCCAGTACTTC. It translates to CASSLTSGTGGETQYF.